This entry concerns a single T cell receptor beta chain. The authors split each subset's genomic DNA evenly across several immunoSEQ plates. Unsorted PBMC DNA was sequenced on ten immunoSEQ deep assay plates. The table came from immunoSEQ multiplex PCR; TCRdb's copy has only in-frame clones and leaves some out. The sample lists about half a million clones, 78% occurring once. This sample was included in a study of shared clonotypes between healthy human individuals. The wider study: Researchers drew samples from a couple of women and a few men aged 18 to 49.

The V end was cut by 2 bases, the J end by 6 bases, with 16 bases between. Germline V gives CDR1 SGHAT, CDR2 FQNNGV. The CDR3 consists of 15 residues. The receptor was isolated from a woman aged 40 to 49 in good health. Some clones in this sample may be carry-over from other donors' samples. The sample taken for sequencing was PBMCs. The J gene is TRBJ1-2, the V gene TRBV11-2; D may be TRBD1 (6 bases). In DNA, the CDR3 is TGTGCCAGCAGCTTAAATGGTGGCAGGGGTCATGGCTACACCTTC. Translating it yields CASSLNGGRGHGYTF.